The present entry profiles one T cell receptor beta chain with its context. TCRdb keeps only in-frame clones here, not all; method: immunoSEQ multiplex PCR. The data show 200,000 to 300,000 clones, around 84% seen once. V dropped 1 base and J dropped 4 bases, with 7 bases sitting between them. This CDR3 has 13 amino acids. CDR1 MNHNS and CDR2 SASEGT come from the germline V gene. The data originate from a study of blood T cell repertoires in COVID-19. Looking at the study overall: T cells, B-cell-depleted T cells, or PBMCs provided the cDNA or gDNA that served as material.

What was sequenced was peripheral blood. The TCR originated in an older woman with active or convalescent COVID-19. The chain combines TRBV6-1 with TRBJ1-2, with D possibly TRBD1 on 6 matching bases. The CDR3 sequence: CASSEVGAYGYTF. CDR3 sequence (DNA): TGTGCCAGCAGTGAAGTGGGGGCCTATGGCTACACCTTC.